These 18 T cell receptor beta chains were all obtained from the same sample, sequenced in a study of spatial heterogeneity in lung cancer. Study results and limitations: In tumors, expanded intratumoral alpha and beta TCR counts tracked mutation counts.

TCRdb reprocessed the 5' RACE reads with MiXCR, giving one entry per CDR3 protein. The data show roughly 2,000 distinct CDR3 sequences, under 8.5% seen once. Time point meaning: sample taken at primary tumor resection. Antigens for these TCRs are unknown. Material: lung tumor tissue, obtained at surgery. The source of these receptors is a male donor with early-stage non-small cell lung cancer.

This clonotype was observed at least ten times. The V and J genes are TRBV7-9 and TRBJ2-2; D is undetermined. Trimming left V 5 bases short and J 5 bases short, with 15 bases between. The CDR3 spans 15 residues. CDR1 is SEHNR and CDR2 is FQNEAQ in the germline V gene (reference sequence). The CDR3: CASSERRASTGELFF. CDR3 nucleotide sequence: TGTGCCAGCAGCGAGAGACGAGCCTCAACCGGGGAGCTGTTTTTT.

By its share, this clonotype is medium-sized. In DNA form, the CDR3 reads TGTGCCACCAGTGATTTGCGGACTAGCGGAAAAGAGACCCAGTACTTC. Translation gives CATSDLRTSGKETQYF. V usage is TRBV24-1 and J usage is TRBJ2-5; TRBD2 matches at 10 bases. The CDR3 spans 16 residues. The V gene's germline CDR1 is KGHDR and CDR2 SFDVKD. With 0 bases clipped from V and 3 bases from J, the junction kept 3 bases outside the gene matches.

By share, this clonotype ranks as medium-sized. The V call is TRBV7-8, the J call TRBJ2-1; D possibly uses TRBD1 or TRBD2 (6 bases each). CDR3 length: 16 amino acids. The V gene's germline CDR1 is SGHVS and CDR2 FQNEAQ. V lost 5 bases and J lost 8, with 22 bases in between. For the CDR3, the DNA is TGTGCCAGCAGCCACTCCCCTAGCAGGAGGGGGGATGAGCAGTTCTTC. It yields the protein CASSHSPSRRGDEQFF. Supplemented by reference TRBV7-8 and TRBJ2-1, the full variable domain reads GAGVSQSPRYKVAKRGQDVALRCDPISGHVSLFWYQQALGQGPEFLTYFQNEAQLDKSGLPSDRFFAERPEGSVSTLKIQRTQQEDSAVYLCASSHSPSRRGDEQFFGPGTRLTVL.

In its sample, this clonotype is medium-sized. V usage is TRBV7-9 and J usage is TRBJ2-7; a weak D match, TRBD1 (6 bases). V was trimmed by 5 bases and J by 9 bases, leaving 11 bases between them. Looked up from germline, CDR1 is SEHNR and CDR2 is FQNEAQ (reference sequence). The CDR3 sequence is 11 residues long. For the CDR3, the DNA is TGTGCCAGCAGCCTCCAGACAGGGCAGTACTTC. Residues: CASSLQTGQYF. Full variable domain (outside the CDR3, taken from reference TRBV7-9 and TRBJ2-7): DTGVSQNPRHKITKRGQNVTFRCDPISEHNRLYWYRQTLGQGPEFLTYFQNEAQLEKSRLLSDRFSAERPKGSFSTLEIQRTEQGDSAMYLCASSLQTGQYFGPGTRLTVT.

Relative to its sample, this clonotype is medium-sized. This chain links TRBV21-1 with TRBJ2-7. TRBV21-1 is shown as a pseudogene. The CDR3 runs to 14 residues. CDR3 coding DNA: TGTGCCAGCAGCAAAGGAGGCAGCTCCTACGAGCAGTACTTC. Translated, it gives CASSKGGSSYEQYF.

This clonotype is termed medium-sized (0.01 to 0.1%). The gene calls are TRBV5-1 and TRBJ2-5, with D uncertain. Germline V gives CDR1 SGHRS, CDR2 YFSETQ. With 0 bases removed from V and 5 bases from J, the gap between germline ends came to 11 bases. The CDR3 loop spans 14 amino acids. CDR3 residues: CASSLEAFGETQYF. The CDR3 DNA follows: TGCGCCAGCAGCTTGGAGGCGTTCGGTGAGACCCAGTACTTC.

In its sample, this clonotype ranks as medium-sized. The V call is TRBV21-1, the J call TRBJ2-5; the D call TRBD2 from the table was never checked on the DNA. TRBV21-1 is labeled a pseudogene. This CDR3 contains 22 residues. The CDR3 region has the DNA TGTGCCAGCAGCCAAAAAAGGGGGATGGCTAGCGGGAGCCTTTTTATCCAAGAGACCCAGTACTTC. This codes for CASSQKRGMASGSLFIQETQYF.

This clonotype is classed as medium-sized. The V gene is TRBV7-9, the J gene TRBJ1-1; a possible D gene is TRBD1 (5 bases). From germline, CDR1 is SEHNR and CDR2 FQNEAQ (reference sequence). V shed 1 base and J shed 8 bases, with 8 bases lying between them. This CDR3 has 12 amino acids. CDR3 sequence: CASSLVGVEAFF. In DNA, the CDR3 is TGTGCCAGCAGCTTAGTGGGGGTAGAAGCTTTCTTT. The variable domain in full, completed from reference TRBV7-9 and TRBJ1-1, reads DTGVSQNPRHKITKRGQNVTFRCDPISEHNRLYWYRQTLGQGPEFLTYFQNEAQLEKSRLLSDRFSAERPKGSFSTLEIQRTEQGDSAMYLCASSLVGVEAFFGQGTRLTVV.

This clonotype counts as medium-sized (0.01 to 0.1%). This rearrangement joins TRBV25-1 to TRBJ2-7; no firm D call. V lost 5 bases and J 0 bases, leaving 14 bases between the germline ends. CDR1 is MGHDK and CDR2 is SYGVNS in the germline V gene. This CDR3 region has 15 residues. The CDR3 DNA reads TGTGCCAGCAGTACGAGGACCGGTCTCTCCTACGAGCAGTACTTC. The encoded protein is CASSTRTGLSYEQYF.

J is TRBJ2-2 and V is TRBV3-1; the D gene is possibly TRBD2 (6 bases). The CDR3 runs 15 residues. Germline V lookup: CDR1 LGHDT, CDR2 YNNKEL (reference sequence). Trimming took off 4 bases at V and 5 bases at J, with 14 bases between the two ends. This CDR3 is CASSPSGGGTGELFF. The DNA of the CDR3 is TGTGCCAGCAGCCCAAGTGGGGGAGGAACCGGGGAGCTGTTTTTT.

This clonotype is classed as medium-sized. The chain couples TRBV5-4 to TRBJ1-1; 10 nucleotides line up with TRBD1. V gave up 4 bases and J gave up 0 bases; unmatched junction bases: 6. The CDR3 is 16 residues long. Per the germline V gene, CDR1 is SGHNT and CDR2 is YYREEE (reference sequence). The CDR3 spells CASSPGGTGVNTEAFF. CDR3 nucleotides: TGTGCCAGCAGCCCTGGAGGGACAGGGGTGAACACTGAAGCTTTCTTT.

By share of the sample, this clonotype is medium-sized (0.01 to 0.1%). The chain recombines TRBV11-3 with TRBJ2-7, with D perhaps matching TRBD1 (5 bases). Germline CDR1 SGHNT, CDR2 YENEEA. The V and J ends lost 4 bases and 5 bases respectively, with 18 bases between them. This CDR3 comprises 15 residues. The CDR3 sequence: CASSSTVSGINEQYF. Here the CDR3 DNA reads TGTGCCAGCAGCTCAACAGTGTCAGGGATCAACGAGCAGTACTTC.

By sample share, this clonotype is medium-sized. The chain uses TRBV20-1 and TRBJ2-2, with 9 bases fitting TRBD1. Looked up from germline, CDR1 is DFQATT and CDR2 is SNEGSKA (reference sequence). V shed 6 bases, J shed 2 bases, and the junction held 10 bases outside the gene matches. The CDR3 runs 16 residues. This CDR3 reads CSARTGDNLNTGELFF. CDR3 coding DNA: TGCAGTGCGAGGACAGGGGATAACCTTAACACCGGGGAGCTGTTTTTT.

This clonotype ranks as medium-sized. The CDR3 bases are TGTGCCAGCAGCAGGTCCTCGACCGGGGCTTACGAGCAGTACTTC. Residues: CASSRSSTGAYEQYF. The J gene is TRBJ2-7, the V gene TRBV9, with D perhaps TRBD1 or TRBD2 (5 bases each). Between the trimmed V and J ends, which lost 4 bases and 4 bases, there was a span of 18 bases. Per germline, CDR1 SGDLS and CDR2 YYNGEE. This CDR3 spans 15 amino acids.

This clonotype is labeled medium-sized. This chain's CDR3 is CSAYRGQETQYF. CDR3 coding DNA: TGCAGTGCTTATCGGGGGCAAGAGACCCAGTACTTC. The chain couples TRBV20-1 to TRBJ2-5; TRBD2 might be the D (6 bases). V was shortened by 5 bases and J by 2 bases, with 9 bases between the two germline ends. Germline assignment: CDR1 DFQATT and CDR2 SNEGSKA (reference sequence). This CDR3 spans 12 amino acids.

In its sample, this clonotype is medium-sized. V is TRBV18 and J is TRBJ1-5; D is perhaps TRBD1 (5 bases). The CDR3 loop spans 16 amino acids. Looked up from germline, CDR1 is KGHSH and CDR2 is LQKENI. Trimming shortened V by 4 bases and J by 0 bases, and 13 bases separated the two germline ends. The CDR3 protein is CASSHGKGFSNQPQHF. As DNA, the CDR3 is TGTGCCAGCTCACACGGGAAGGGGTTTAGCAATCAGCCCCAGCATTTT.

By proportion, this clonotype is medium-sized (0.01 to 0.1%). The rearrangement links TRBV20-1 to TRBJ2-4, with unresolved D. This CDR3 contains 12 residues. V dropped 2 bases and J dropped 4 bases, with 6 bases sitting between them. Germline V gene data show CDR1 as DFQATT and CDR2 as SNEGSKA (reference sequence). CDR3: CSARTRKNIQYF. DNA for the CDR3: TGCAGTGCTAGAACAAGAAAAAACATTCAGTACTTC.

Note on this clonotype: An end of the junction differs from the germline gene, which may be a read error. The chain carries TRBV7-9 and TRBJ2-2; D possibly corresponds to TRBD2 (5 bases). There are 14 residues in the CDR3. Germline CDR1 is SEHNR and CDR2 is FQNEAQ (reference sequence). This CDR3 reads CASPLRSNTGEPFF. DNA for the CDR3: TGCGCCAGCCCTCTTCGGTCGAACACCGGGGAGCCGTTTTTT.